This TCR beta chain was sequenced in a study of T-cell memory formation after mild COVID-19. This clonotype was counted only a few times. TCRdb re-called the 5' RACE reads with MiXCR, one entry per CDR3 protein. Of about 300,000 distinct CDR3 sequences in the sample, roughly a fifth were seen once. This TCR was recovered from a man between 18 and 29 years old who had mild COVID-19 (a few samples of this study predate the infection). Cell type and time point are not known. Sequences were obtained from PBMCs or a T cell subset sorted from them (not recorded which).

The CDR3, as DNA: TGTGCCAGCAGCTTCGACAGATCCGGGGAGCTGTTTTTT. Its protein is CASSFDRSGELFF. This chain links TRBV5-6 with TRBJ2-2; D is possibly TRBD1 (5 bases). The CDR3 is 13 amino acids. Per the germline V gene, CDR1 is SGHDT and CDR2 is YYEEEE. V lost 2 bases, J lost 6 bases, and 8 bases lay in between.